This TCR beta chain was sequenced for a study of blood T cell repertoires in COVID-19. Profiling relied on immunoSEQ multiplex PCR, and the TCRdb table lists in-frame clones only, not all of them. The sample has approximately 99,000 clones, over 75% seen once. The CDR3 is 14 residues long. CDR1 is MNHEY, CDR2 SVGAGI, per germline. V dropped 6 bases and J dropped 3; count of bases not matched to a gene: 5. The rearrangement links TRBV6-5 to TRBJ2-7, with 10 bases that match TRBD1. The sample consisted of peripheral blood. The source is a human donor in a cohort sampled during active COVID-19. CDR3 amino acids: CASRHRDRGYEQYF. The CDR3 DNA reads as TGTGCCAGCAGGCACCGGGACAGGGGCTACGAGCAGTACTTC.